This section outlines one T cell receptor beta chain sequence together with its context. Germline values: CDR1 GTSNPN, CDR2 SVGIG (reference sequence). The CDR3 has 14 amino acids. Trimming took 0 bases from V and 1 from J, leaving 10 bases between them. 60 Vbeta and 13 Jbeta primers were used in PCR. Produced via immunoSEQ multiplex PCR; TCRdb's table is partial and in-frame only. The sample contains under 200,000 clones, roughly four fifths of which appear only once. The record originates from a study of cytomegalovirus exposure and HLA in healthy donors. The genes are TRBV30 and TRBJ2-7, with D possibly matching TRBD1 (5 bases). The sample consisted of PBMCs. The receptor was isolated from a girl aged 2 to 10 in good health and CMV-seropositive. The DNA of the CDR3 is TGTGCCTGGAGTGTATCAGGGTTATCCTACGAGCAGTACTTC. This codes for CAWSVSGLSYEQYF.